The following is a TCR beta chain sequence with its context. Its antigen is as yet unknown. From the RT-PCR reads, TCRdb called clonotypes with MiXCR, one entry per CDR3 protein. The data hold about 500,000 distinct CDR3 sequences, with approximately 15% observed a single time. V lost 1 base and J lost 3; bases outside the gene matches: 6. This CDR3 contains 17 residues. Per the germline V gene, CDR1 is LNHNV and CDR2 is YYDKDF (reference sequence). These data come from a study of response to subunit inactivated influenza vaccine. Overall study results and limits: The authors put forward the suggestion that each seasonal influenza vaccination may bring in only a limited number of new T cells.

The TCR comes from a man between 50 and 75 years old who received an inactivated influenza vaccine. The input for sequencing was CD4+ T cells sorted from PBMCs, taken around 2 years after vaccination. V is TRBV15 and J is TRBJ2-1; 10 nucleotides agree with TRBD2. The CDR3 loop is CATSRAGSGRFYNEQFF. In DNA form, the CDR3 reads TGTGCCACCAGCAGAGCGGGTAGCGGGAGGTTCTACAATGAGCAGTTCTTC.